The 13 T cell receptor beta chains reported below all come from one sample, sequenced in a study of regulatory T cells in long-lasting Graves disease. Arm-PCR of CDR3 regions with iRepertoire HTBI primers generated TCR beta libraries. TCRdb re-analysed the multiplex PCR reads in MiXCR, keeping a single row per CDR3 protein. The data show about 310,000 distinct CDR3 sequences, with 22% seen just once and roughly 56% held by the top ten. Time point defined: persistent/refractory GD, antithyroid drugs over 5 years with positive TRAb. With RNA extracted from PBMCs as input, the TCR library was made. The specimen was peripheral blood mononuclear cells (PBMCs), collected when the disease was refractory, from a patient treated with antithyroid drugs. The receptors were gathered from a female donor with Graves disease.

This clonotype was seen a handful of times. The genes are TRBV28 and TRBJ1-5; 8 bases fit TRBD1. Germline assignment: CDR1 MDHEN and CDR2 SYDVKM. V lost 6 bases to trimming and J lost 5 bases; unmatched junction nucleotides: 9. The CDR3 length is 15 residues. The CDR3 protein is CASSRPGQGYQPQHF. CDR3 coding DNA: TGTGCCAGCAGCCGCCCCGGACAGGGATATCAGCCCCAGCATTTT.

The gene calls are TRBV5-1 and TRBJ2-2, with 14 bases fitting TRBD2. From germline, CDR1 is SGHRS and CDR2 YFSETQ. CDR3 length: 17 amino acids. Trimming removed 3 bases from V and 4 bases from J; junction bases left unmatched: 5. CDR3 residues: CASSSGLAGAATGELFF. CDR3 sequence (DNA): TGCGCCAGCAGCTCGGGACTAGCGGGAGCGGCCACCGGGGAGCTGTTTTTT.

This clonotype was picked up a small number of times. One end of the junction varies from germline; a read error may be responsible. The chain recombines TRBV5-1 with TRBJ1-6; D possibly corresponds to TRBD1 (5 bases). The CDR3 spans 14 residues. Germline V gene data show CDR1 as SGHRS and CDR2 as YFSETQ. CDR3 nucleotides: TGCGCCAGCAGCTTGAGGCAGGGTGATTCACCCCCCCACTTT. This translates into CASSLRQGDSPPHF.

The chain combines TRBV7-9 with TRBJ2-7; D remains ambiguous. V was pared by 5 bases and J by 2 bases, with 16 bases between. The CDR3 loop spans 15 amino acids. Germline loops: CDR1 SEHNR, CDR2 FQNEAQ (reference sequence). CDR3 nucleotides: TGTGCCAGCAGCCCCCTGGCGTCTAAGACCTACGAGCAGTACTTC. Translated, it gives CASSPLASKTYEQYF.

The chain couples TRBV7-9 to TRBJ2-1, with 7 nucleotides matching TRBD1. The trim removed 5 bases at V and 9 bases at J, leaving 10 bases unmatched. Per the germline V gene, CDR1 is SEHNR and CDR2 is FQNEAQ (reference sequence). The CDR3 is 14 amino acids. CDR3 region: CASSQRQGASEQFF. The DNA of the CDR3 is TGTGCCAGCAGCCAAAGACAGGGAGCGAGTGAGCAGTTCTTC.

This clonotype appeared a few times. The CDR3 spells CASSLAGGSKAFF. The CDR3 coding sequence is TGTGCCAGCAGCTTGGCCGGGGGCTCCAAAGCTTTCTTT. This chain joins TRBV5-5 and TRBJ1-1; D is perhaps TRBD1 (6 bases). Germline assignment: CDR1 SGHKS and CDR2 YYEKEE (reference sequence). Trimming took 0 bases from V and 9 from J, leaving 12 bases between them. The CDR3 totals 13 residues.

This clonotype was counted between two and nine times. CDR3 bases: TGTGCCAGTTCGGGACTAGCGGGAGGTATAACCGAGACCCAGTACTTC. Protein product: CASSGLAGGITETQYF. The chain links TRBV27 to TRBJ2-5, with TRBD2 matching over 15 bases. CDR1 and CDR2 (germline): MNHEY, SMNVEV (reference sequence). The CDR3 length is 16 residues. V lost 9 bases, J lost 5 bases, and 10 bases stayed unmatched.

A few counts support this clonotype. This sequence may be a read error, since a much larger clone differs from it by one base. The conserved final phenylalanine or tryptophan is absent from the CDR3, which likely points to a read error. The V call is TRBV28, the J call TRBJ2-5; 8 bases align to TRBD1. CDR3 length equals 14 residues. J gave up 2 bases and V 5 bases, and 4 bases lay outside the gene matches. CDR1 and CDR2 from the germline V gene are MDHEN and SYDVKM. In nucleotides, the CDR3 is TGTGCCAGCAGTCCCCGGACAGGGCAAGAGACCCAGTACCTC. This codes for CASSPRTGQETQYL.

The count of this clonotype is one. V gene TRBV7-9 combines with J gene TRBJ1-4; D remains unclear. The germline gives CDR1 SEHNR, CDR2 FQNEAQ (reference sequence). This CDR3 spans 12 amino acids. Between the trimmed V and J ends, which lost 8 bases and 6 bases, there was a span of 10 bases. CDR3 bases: TGTGCCAGCGGCCGCACTTATGAAAAACTGTTTTTT. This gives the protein CASGRTYEKLFF. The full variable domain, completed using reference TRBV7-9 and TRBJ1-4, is DTGVSQNPRHKITKRGQNVTFRCDPISEHNRLYWYRQTLGQGPEFLTYFQNEAQLEKSRLLSDRFSAERPKGSFSTLEIQRTEQGDSAMYLCASGRTYEKLFFGSGTQLSVL.

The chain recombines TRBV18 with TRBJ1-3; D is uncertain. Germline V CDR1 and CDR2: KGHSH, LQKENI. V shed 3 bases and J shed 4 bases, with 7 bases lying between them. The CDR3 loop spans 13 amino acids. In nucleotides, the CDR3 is TGTGCCAGCTCACCTTACGAAGGAAACACCATATATTTT. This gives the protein CASSPYEGNTIYF.

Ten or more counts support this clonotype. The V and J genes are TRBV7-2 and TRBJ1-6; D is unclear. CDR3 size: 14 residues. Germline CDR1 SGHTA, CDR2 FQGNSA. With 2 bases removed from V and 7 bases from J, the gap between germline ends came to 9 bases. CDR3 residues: CASSLRFGNSPLHF. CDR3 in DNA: TGTGCCAGCAGCTTAAGATTCGGAAATTCACCCCTCCACTTT. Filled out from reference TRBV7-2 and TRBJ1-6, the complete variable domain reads GAGVSQSPSNKVTEKGKDVELRCDPISGHTALYWYRQSLGQGLEFLIYFQGNSAPDKSGLPSDRFSAERTGGSVSTLTIQRTQQEDSAVYLCASSLRFGNSPLHFGNGTRLTVT.

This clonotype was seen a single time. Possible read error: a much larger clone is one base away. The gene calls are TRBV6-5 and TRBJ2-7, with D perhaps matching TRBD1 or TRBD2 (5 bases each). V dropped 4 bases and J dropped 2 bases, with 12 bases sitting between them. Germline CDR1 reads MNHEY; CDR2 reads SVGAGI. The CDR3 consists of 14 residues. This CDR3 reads CASSSNGATYEQYF. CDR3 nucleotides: TGTGCCAGCAGTTCCAACGGGGCAACCTACGAGCAGTACTTC.

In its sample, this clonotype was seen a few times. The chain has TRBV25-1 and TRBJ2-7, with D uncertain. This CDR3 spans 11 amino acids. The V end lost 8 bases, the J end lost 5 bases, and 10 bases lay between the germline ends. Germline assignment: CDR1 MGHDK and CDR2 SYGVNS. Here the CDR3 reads CASATSDEQYF. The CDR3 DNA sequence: TGTGCCAGCGCTACGTCGGACGAGCAGTACTTC.